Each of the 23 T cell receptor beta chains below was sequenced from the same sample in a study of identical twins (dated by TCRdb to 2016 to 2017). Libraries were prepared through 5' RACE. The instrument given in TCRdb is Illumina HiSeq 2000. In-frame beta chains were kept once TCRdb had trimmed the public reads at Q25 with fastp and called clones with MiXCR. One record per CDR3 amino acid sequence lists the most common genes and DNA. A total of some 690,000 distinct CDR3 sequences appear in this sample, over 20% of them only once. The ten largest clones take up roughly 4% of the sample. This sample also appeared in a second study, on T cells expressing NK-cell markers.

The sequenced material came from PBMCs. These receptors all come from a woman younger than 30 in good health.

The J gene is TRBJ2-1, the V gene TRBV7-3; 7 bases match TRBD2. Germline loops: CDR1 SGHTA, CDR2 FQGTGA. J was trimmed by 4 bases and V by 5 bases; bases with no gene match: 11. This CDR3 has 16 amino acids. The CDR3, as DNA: TGTGCCAGCAGCCCTGAGGGACTACCACGATACAATGAGCAGTTCTTC. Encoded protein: CASSPEGLPRYNEQFF. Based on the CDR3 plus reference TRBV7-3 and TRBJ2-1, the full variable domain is GAGVSQTPSNKVTEKGKYVELRCDPISGHTALYWYRQSLGQGPEFLIYFQGTGAADDSGLPNDRFFAVRPEGSVSTLKIQRTERGDSAVYLCASSPEGLPRYNEQFFGPGTRLTVL.

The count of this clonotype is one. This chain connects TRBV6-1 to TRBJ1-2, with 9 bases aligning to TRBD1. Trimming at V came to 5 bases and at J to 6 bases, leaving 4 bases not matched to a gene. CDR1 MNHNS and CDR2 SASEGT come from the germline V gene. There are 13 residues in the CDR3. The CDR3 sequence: CASSQGQGNGYTF. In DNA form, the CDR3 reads TGTGCCAGCAGTCAGGGACAGGGAAATGGCTACACCTTC.

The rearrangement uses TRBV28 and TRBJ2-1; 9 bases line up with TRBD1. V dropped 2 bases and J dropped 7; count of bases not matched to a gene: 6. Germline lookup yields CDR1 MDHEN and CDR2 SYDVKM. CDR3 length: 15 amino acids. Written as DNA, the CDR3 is TGTGCCAGCAGTTTAATAGGGACAGGGATTAATGAGCAGTTCTTC. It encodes CASSLIGTGINEQFF.

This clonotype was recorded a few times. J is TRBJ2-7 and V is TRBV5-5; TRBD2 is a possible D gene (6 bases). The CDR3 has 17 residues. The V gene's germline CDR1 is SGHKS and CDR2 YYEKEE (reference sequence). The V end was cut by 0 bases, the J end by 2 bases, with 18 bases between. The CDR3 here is CASSLGIWREKTYEQYF. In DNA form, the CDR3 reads TGTGCCAGCAGCTTGGGGATTTGGAGGGAGAAGACCTACGAGCAGTACTTC.

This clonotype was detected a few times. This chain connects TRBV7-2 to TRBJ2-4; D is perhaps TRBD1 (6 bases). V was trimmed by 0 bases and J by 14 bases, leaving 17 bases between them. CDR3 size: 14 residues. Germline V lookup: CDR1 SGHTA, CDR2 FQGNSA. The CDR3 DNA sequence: TGTGCCAGCAGCTTAGCGGTGGTAGGGGGAATTAAGTACTTC. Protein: CASSLAVVGGIKYF.

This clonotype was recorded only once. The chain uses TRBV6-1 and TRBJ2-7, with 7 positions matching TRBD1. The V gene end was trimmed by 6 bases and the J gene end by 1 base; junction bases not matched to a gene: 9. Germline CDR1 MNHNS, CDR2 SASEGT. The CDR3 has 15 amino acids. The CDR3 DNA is TGTGCCAGCAGAGACCCTCCGGGACAGTCCTACGAGCAGTACTTC. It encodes CASRDPPGQSYEQYF.

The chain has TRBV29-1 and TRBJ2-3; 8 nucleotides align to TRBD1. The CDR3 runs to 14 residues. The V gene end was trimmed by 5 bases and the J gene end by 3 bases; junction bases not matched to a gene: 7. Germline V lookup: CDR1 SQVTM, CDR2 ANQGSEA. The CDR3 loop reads CSVHPNRGTDTQYF. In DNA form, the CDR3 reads TGCAGCGTTCACCCCAACAGGGGGACAGATACGCAGTATTTT.

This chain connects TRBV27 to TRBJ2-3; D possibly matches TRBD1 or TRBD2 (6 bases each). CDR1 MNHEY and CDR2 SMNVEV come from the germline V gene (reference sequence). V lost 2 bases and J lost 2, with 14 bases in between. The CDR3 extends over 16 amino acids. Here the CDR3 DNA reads TGTGCCAGCAGTTTACGGTGGGGGGCCCACACAGATACGCAGTATTTT. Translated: CASSLRWGAHTDTQYF.

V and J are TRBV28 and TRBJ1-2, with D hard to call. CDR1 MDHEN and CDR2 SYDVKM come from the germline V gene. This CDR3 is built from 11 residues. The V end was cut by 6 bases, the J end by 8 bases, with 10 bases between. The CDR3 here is CASRPGSGYTF. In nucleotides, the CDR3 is TGTGCCAGCAGGCCGGGTTCGGGCTACACCTTC.

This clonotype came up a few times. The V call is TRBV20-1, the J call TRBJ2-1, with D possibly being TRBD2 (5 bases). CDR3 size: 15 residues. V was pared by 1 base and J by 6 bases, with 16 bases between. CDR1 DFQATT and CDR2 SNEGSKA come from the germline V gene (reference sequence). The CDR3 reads CSARAPGSRGNEQFF. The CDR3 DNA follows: TGCAGTGCTAGAGCTCCGGGGTCGCGCGGCAATGAGCAGTTCTTC.

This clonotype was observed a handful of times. This CDR3 is CASSSGLAGERETQYF. CDR3 in DNA: TGTGCCAGCAGCTCGGGACTAGCGGGAGAACGAGAGACCCAGTACTTC. V gene TRBV7-6 combines with J gene TRBJ2-5, with 14 bases that match TRBD2. V was clipped by 4 bases and J by 4 bases; unmatched bases: 5. The CDR3 runs to 16 residues. Germline V gene sequence: CDR1 SGHVS, CDR2 FNYEAQ.

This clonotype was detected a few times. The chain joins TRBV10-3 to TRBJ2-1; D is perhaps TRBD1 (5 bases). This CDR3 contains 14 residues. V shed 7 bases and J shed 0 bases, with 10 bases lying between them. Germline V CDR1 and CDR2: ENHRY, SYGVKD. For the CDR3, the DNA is TGTGCCATCACCCAGGGTAGCTCCTACAATGAGCAGTTCTTC. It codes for CAITQGSSYNEQFF.

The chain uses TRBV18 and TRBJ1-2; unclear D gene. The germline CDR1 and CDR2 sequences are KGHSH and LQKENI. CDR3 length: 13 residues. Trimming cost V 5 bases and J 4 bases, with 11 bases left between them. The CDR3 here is CASSGEVGYGYTF. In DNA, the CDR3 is TGTGCCAGCTCAGGGGAAGTGGGCTATGGCTACACCTTC.

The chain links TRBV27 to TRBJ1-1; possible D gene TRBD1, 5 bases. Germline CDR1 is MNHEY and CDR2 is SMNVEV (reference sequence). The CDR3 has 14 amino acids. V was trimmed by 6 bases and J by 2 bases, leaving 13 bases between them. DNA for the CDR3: TGTGCCAGCAGACTCGGGGGAGGAAACACTGAAGCTTTCTTT. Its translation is CASRLGGGNTEAFF.

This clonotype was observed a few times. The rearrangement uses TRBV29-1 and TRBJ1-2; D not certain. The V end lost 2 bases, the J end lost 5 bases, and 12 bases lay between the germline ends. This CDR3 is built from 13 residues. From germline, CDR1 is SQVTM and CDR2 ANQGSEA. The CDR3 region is CSVEKVPEYGYTF. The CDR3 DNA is TGCAGCGTTGAAAAGGTCCCGGAGTATGGCTACACCTTC.

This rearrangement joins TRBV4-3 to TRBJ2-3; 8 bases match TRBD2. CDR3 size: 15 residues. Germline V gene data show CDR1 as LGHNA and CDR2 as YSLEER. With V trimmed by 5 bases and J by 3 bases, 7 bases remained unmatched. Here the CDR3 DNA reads TGCGCCAGCAGCGCTGCCCAGCGGGAGACAGATACGCAGTATTTT. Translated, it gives CASSAAQRETDTQYF.

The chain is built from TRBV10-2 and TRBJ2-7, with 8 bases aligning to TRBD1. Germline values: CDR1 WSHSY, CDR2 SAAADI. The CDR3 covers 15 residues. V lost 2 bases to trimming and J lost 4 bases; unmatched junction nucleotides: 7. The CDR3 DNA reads TGCGCCAGCAGTGAGGCCGGGACAGGCCCGTACGAGCAGTACTTC. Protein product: CASSEAGTGPYEQYF.

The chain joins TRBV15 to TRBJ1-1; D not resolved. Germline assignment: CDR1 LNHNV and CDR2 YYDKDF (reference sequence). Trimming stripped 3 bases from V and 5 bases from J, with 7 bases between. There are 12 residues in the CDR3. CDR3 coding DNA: TGTGCCACCAGCAGCTGGGAGACTGAAGCTTTCTTT. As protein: CATSSWETEAFF.

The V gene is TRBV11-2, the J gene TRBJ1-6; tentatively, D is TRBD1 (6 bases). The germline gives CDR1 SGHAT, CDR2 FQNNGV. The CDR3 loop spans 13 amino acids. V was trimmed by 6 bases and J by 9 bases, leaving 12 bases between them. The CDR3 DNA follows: TGTGCCAGCAGACAGGGCCTGGGTTCACCCCTCCACTTT. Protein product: CASRQGLGSPLHF.

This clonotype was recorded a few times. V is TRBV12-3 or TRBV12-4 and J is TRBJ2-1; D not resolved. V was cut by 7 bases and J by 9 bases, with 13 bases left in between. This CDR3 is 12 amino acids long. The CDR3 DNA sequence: TGTGCCAGCAATTCCTACGGTCTTGAGCAGTTCTTC. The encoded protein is CASNSYGLEQFF.

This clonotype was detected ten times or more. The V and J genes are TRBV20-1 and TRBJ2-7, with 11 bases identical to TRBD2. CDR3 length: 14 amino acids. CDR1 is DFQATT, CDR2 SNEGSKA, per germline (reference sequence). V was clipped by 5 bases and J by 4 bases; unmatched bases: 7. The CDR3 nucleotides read TGCAGTGCTCGACTAGCGGGAAGTAGTTACGAGCAGTACTTC. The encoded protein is CSARLAGSSYEQYF.

CDR3 coding DNA: TGTGCCAGCTCACCCCACCCAGAGGAGACCCAGTACTTC. Translating gives CASSPHPEETQYF. The J gene is TRBJ2-5, the V gene TRBV18; D gene uncertain. The CDR3 runs 13 residues. Germline V gene lookup returns CDR1 KGHSH and CDR2 LQKENI. With 3 bases removed from V and 5 bases from J, the gap between germline ends came to 10 bases.

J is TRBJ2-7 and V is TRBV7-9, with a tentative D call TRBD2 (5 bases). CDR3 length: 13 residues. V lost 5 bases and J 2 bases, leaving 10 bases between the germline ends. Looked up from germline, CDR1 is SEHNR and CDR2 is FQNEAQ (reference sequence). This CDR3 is CASSRGSAYEQYF. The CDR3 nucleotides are TGTGCCAGCAGCCGGGGTTCGGCCTACGAGCAGTACTTC. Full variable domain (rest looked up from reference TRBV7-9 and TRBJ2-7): DTGVSQNPRHKITKRGQNVTFRCDPISEHNRLYWYRQTLGQGPEFLTYFQNEAQLEKSRLLSDRFSAERPKGSFSTLEIQRTEQGDSAMYLCASSRGSAYEQYFGPGTRLTVT.